The next 28 T cell receptor beta chains were all read from a single sample in a study of shared clonotypes between healthy human individuals. Here immunoSEQ multiplex PCR was the method, and the copy in TCRdb shows in-frame clones only, minus some. The table has hundreds of thousands of clones, roughly 83% seen once. The sequencing input was PBMCs. The receptor source for this set is a woman between 35 and 50 years old in good health. Some clones in this sample may be carry-over from other donors' samples.

The rearrangement links TRBV5-1 to TRBJ2-5, with TRBD2 identical over 7 bases. V dropped 4 bases and J dropped 2; count of bases not matched to a gene: 5. Germline V lookup: CDR1 SGHRS, CDR2 YFSETQ. CDR3 length equals 14 residues. The CDR3 loop reads CASSGGDYQETQYF. CDR3 DNA sequence: TGCGCCAGCAGCGGGGGGGACTATCAAGAGACCCAGTACTTC.

This clone was detected many times. This chain uses TRBV2 with TRBJ1-5; D not certain. CDR1 and CDR2 from the germline V gene are SNHLY and FYNNEI. The CDR3 is made up of 14 amino acids. The V gene lost 6 bases and the J gene lost 0 bases, with 9 bases spanning the gap. For the CDR3, the DNA is TGTGCCAGCAGCGCCTGGGGTAGCAATCAGCCCCAGCATTTT. It encodes CASSAWGSNQPQHF.

The chain uses TRBV7-9 and TRBJ2-7; D remains unclear. The CDR3 consists of 14 residues. The V end was cut by 2 bases, the J end by 6 bases, with 14 bases between. Looked up from germline, CDR1 is SEHNR and CDR2 is FQNEAQ (reference sequence). In DNA form, the CDR3 reads TGTGCCAGCAGCTTATTTACGGAGCGTCGCGAGCAGTACTTC. This translates into CASSLFTERREQYF.

This clone is a singleton in its sample. This chain joins TRBV9 and TRBJ2-3; D gene uncertain. This CDR3 has 8 residues. Trimming stripped 7 bases from V and 9 bases from J, with 3 bases between. From germline, CDR1 is SGDLS and CDR2 YYNGEE. The CDR3 coding sequence is TGTGCCAGCGGGACGCAGTATTTT. It codes for CASGTQYF.

This clone has just one count. This chain links TRBV13 with TRBJ2-7, with a possible D match to TRBD1 (6 bases). Trimming stripped 4 bases from V and 3 bases from J, with 13 bases between. Germline CDR1 PRHDT, CDR2 FYEKMQ (reference sequence). The CDR3 covers 14 residues. CDR3: CASSSLQGYYEQYF. In DNA, the CDR3 is TGTGCCAGCAGCTCCTTACAGGGCTACTACGAGCAGTACTTC.

The chain employs TRBV27 and TRBJ1-2; TRBD1 agrees at 10 bases. Germline V gives CDR1 MNHEY, CDR2 SMNVEV (reference sequence). V was clipped by 4 bases and J by 5 bases; unmatched bases: 4. This CDR3 is 14 amino acids long. CDR3 DNA sequence: TGTGCCAGCAGTTCGGGACAGGGGCGATATGGCTACACCTTC. Its protein is CASSSGQGRYGYTF.

The J gene is TRBJ2-1, the V gene TRBV5-1, with TRBD1 matching 8 bases. The CDR3 is 14 amino acids. From germline, CDR1 is SGHRS and CDR2 YFSETQ. V lost 4 bases, J lost 5 bases, and 5 bases stayed unmatched. CDR3: CASSDGTGNNEQFF. CDR3 nucleotide sequence: TGCGCCAGCAGCGACGGGACAGGAAACAATGAGCAGTTCTTC.

The chain recombines TRBV11-2 with TRBJ2-5, with D possibly being TRBD2 (5 bases). Trimming pared 7 bases from V and 5 bases from J, leaving 20 bases between. Germline assignment: CDR1 SGHAT and CDR2 FQNNGV. There are 15 residues in the CDR3. Here the CDR3 DNA reads TGTGCCAGCACCAACGACGGAGGTTCGCCGGAGACCCAGTACTTC. This translates into CASTNDGGSPETQYF.

The rearrangement joins TRBV5-4 to TRBJ2-7, with 9 bases matching TRBD1. The CDR3 loop spans 14 amino acids. CDR1 and CDR2 from the germline V gene are SGHNT and YYREEE (reference sequence). After removal of 4 bases from V and 5 bases from J, the junction contained 7 bases not matched to a gene. CDR3 nucleotide sequence: TGTGCCAGCAGCAAACAGGGGGCGCGGGACGAGCAGTACTTC. It is translated as CASSKQGARDEQYF.

The chain links TRBV6-6 to TRBJ2-3; no reliable D call. CDR1 MNHNY and CDR2 SVGAGI come from the germline V gene (reference sequence). The CDR3 extends over 14 amino acids. V dropped 3 bases and J dropped 7 bases, with 14 bases sitting between them. The CDR3 region is CASSYIGYENTQYF. As DNA, the CDR3 is TGTGCCAGCAGTTATATCGGGTATGAAAATACGCAGTATTTT.

The rearrangement uses TRBV23-1 and TRBJ1-1, with 7 bases that match TRBD1. TRBV23-1 has ORF status, its function being uncertain. Losses at the gene ends were 1 base for V and 1 base for J; bases not matched to a gene: 3. This CDR3 contains 15 residues. Written as DNA, the CDR3 is TGCGCCAGCAGTCAATGGGGACAGAGGAACACTGAAGCTTTCTTT. The encoded protein is CASSQWGQRNTEAFF.

Points on this clone: The sample has other DNA sequences that encode this CDR3 too. The chain combines TRBV30 with TRBJ2-2, with 11 nucleotides matching TRBD2. V lost 4 bases and J lost 3; bases outside the gene matches: 4. Germline lookup yields CDR1 GTSNPN and CDR2 SVGIG (reference sequence). This CDR3 contains 15 residues. The CDR3 loop is CAWTLGLADTGELFF. The CDR3 bases are TGTGCCTGGACCCTGGGACTAGCGGACACCGGGGAGCTGTTTTTT.

The J gene is TRBJ2-3, the V gene TRBV11-2; D tentatively reads TRBD1 or TRBD2 (5 bases each). The V gene lost 3 bases and the J gene lost 8 bases, with 9 bases spanning the gap. The CDR3 is 12 amino acids. The germline gives CDR1 SGHAT, CDR2 FQNNGV. DNA for the CDR3: TGTGCCAGCAGCTTTGCGAGGGGTACGCAGTATTTT. The encoded protein is CASSFARGTQYF.

The chain links TRBV27 to TRBJ2-1; 7 nucleotides align to TRBD2. The ends lost 4 bases at V and 0 bases at J; junction bases unmatched: 12. Germline V CDR1 and CDR2: MNHEY, SMNVEV (reference sequence). The CDR3 runs to 18 residues. CDR3 sequence reads: CASSSRAGQLASYNEQFF. In nucleotides, the CDR3 is TGTGCCAGCAGTTCAAGAGCGGGGCAGCTCGCCTCCTACAATGAGCAGTTCTTC.

J is TRBJ2-2 and V is TRBV27; weak D call: TRBD1 (6 bases). Germline lookup yields CDR1 MNHEY and CDR2 SMNVEV (reference sequence). V was trimmed by 8 bases and J by 2 bases, leaving 12 bases between them. The CDR3 is made up of 14 amino acids. The CDR3 loop is CASRQGRNTGELFF. For the CDR3, the DNA is TGTGCCAGCCGGCAGGGGCGCAACACCGGGGAGCTGTTTTTT.

The chain combines TRBV6-5 with TRBJ1-5; TRBD1 agrees at 8 bases. CDR1 and CDR2 (germline): MNHEY, SVGAGI. Trimming took 6 bases from V and 7 from J; bases not matched to a gene: 5. The CDR3 spans 13 residues. The CDR3, as DNA: TGTGCCAGCAGATCGACAGGGGACCAGCCCCAGCATTTT. Translating gives CASRSTGDQPQHF.

DNA for the CDR3: TGTGCCAGCATCCGAGACAGCGGGGAGCAGTACTTC. Translated: CASIRDSGEQYF. This chain links TRBV5-4 with TRBJ2-7, with a tentative D call TRBD2 (6 bases). Germline loops: CDR1 SGHNT, CDR2 YYREEE (reference sequence). The length of the CDR3 is 12 residues. The ends were cut back, 6 bases at V and 7 bases at J, with 14 bases in the middle. Filled out from reference TRBV5-4 and TRBJ2-7, the complete variable domain reads ETGVTQSPTHLIKTRGQQVTLRCSSQSGHNTVSWYQQALGQGPQFIFQYYREEENGRGNFPPRFSGLQFPNYSSELNVNALELDDSALYLCASIRDSGEQYFGPGTRLTVT.

V usage is TRBV6-4 and J usage is TRBJ2-1; 12 nucleotides line up with TRBD2. Losses at the gene ends were 4 bases for V and 6 bases for J; bases not matched to a gene: 4. The CDR3 contains 15 residues. Germline values: CDR1 MRHNA, CDR2 SNTAGT. The CDR3 is CASSALAGGSNEQFF. The CDR3, as DNA: TGTGCCAGCAGTGCCCTAGCGGGGGGGTCCAATGAGCAGTTCTTC.

The genes are TRBV12-2 and TRBJ1-5. TRBV12-2 is labeled a pseudogene. The CDR3 runs 15 residues. The CDR3 spells CASRLNIRGGQPQHF. DNA for the CDR3: TGTGCAAGTCGCCTAAACATAAGGGGGGGGCAGCCCCAGCATTTT.

V and J are TRBV6-5 and TRBJ1-1; D is possibly TRBD1 (5 bases). Germline-derived CDR1 and CDR2 are MNHEY and SVGAGI. The length of the CDR3 is 13 residues. V was shortened by 5 bases and J by 7 bases, with 14 bases between the two germline ends. DNA of the CDR3: TGTGCCAGCAGTCCGCGACGACAGAATGAAGCTTTCTTT. Residues: CASSPRRQNEAFF.

The gene calls are TRBV4-3 and TRBJ2-1; D unresolved. Trimming left V 0 bases short and J 2 bases short, with 8 bases between. The length of the CDR3 is 15 residues. Looked up from germline, CDR1 is LGHNA and CDR2 is YSLEER. CDR3 bases: TGCGCCAGCAGCCAAGAGGTGACTCCCTACAATGAGCAGTTCTTC. Translating it yields CASSQEVTPYNEQFF.

This clone was found a few times. The chain combines TRBV5-1 with TRBJ1-2, with a weak D call TRBD1 (6 bases). CDR1 is SGHRS, CDR2 YFSETQ, per germline. V was cut by 3 bases and J by 2 bases, with 14 bases left in between. CDR3 size: 15 residues. CDR3 protein: CASSSGDTLNYGYTF. In DNA, the CDR3 is TGCGCCAGCAGCTCCGGGGACACACTGAACTATGGCTACACCTTC.

The V and J genes are TRBV19 and TRBJ1-2; 8 bases are a match to TRBD1. CDR3 length equals 13 residues. After removal of 5 bases from V and 3 bases from J, the junction contained 2 bases not matched to a gene. Germline CDR1 is LNHDA and CDR2 is SQIVND (reference sequence). In DNA, the CDR3 is TGTGCCAGTAGTTTACAGGGGGACTATGGCTACACCTTC. Its protein is CASSLQGDYGYTF.

The chain carries TRBV7-7 and TRBJ2-5; weak D call: TRBD1 (6 bases). V shed 1 base and J shed 5 bases, with 17 bases lying between them. The CDR3 sequence is 16 residues long. Germline V gene sequence: CDR1 SSHAT, CDR2 FNYEAQ (reference sequence). CDR3 DNA: TGTGCCAGCAGCTTAGGCCCCCCAGGGGCCGGGGAGACCCAGTACTTC. It encodes CASSLGPPGAGETQYF.

This chain links TRBV4-1 with TRBJ2-3; 12 nucleotides agree with TRBD2. The CDR3 is 18 amino acids. V dropped 5 bases and J dropped 3; count of bases not matched to a gene: 12. Germline lookup yields CDR1 MGHRA and CDR2 YSYEKL. The CDR3 reads CASSFVGLAGGQTDTQYF. The DNA for the CDR3 is TGCGCCAGCAGCTTCGTCGGGCTAGCGGGAGGGCAAACAGATACGCAGTATTTT.

The chain links TRBV9 to TRBJ2-2; D is unclear. From germline, CDR1 is SGDLS and CDR2 YYNGEE. The ends were cut back, 2 bases at V and 1 base at J, with 6 bases in the middle. The CDR3 has 14 amino acids. The CDR3 loop is CASSVGMNTGELFF. The CDR3 DNA follows: TGTGCCAGCAGCGTCGGTATGAACACCGGGGAGCTGTTTTTT.

The table lists this clone with a count of one. The CDR3 reads CASSLFQGTEAFF. The CDR3 bases are TGTGCCAGCAGCTTATTTCAGGGTACTGAAGCTTTCTTT. This chain joins TRBV11-3 and TRBJ1-1, with D perhaps TRBD1 (5 bases). The ends were cut back, 2 bases at V and 5 bases at J, with 9 bases in the middle. This CDR3 is 13 amino acids long. The germline V gene has CDR1 SGHNT and CDR2 YENEEA.

A remark on this clone: A junction boundary mismatches the germline segment, possibly from a read error. The chain has TRBV11-2 and TRBJ2-4, with D perhaps TRBD1 (6 bases). Germline values: CDR1 SGHAT, CDR2 FQNNGV. CDR3 length equals 13 residues. CDR3 residues: CASSFSDGQFQSF. CDR3 bases: TGTGCCAGCAGCTTCTCTGATGGACAGTTCCAAAGCTTC.